The T cell receptor beta chain described here comes from a study of OX40 agonist ivuxolimab in advanced cancers. About the investigation overall: Ivuxolimab was an agonistic, fully human IgG2 monoclonal antibody directed against OX40 (CD134), a costimulatory receptor. A male proportion of roughly 85% and a mean age of 60 years, ranging from 23 to 79, were recorded for the dose-escalation cohort. The paper describes the monotherapy dose-escalation part (N of about 55 patients) of the phase I trial of ivuxolimab. Patients were allowed to have had prior anti-PD-1, anti-PD-L1 or anti-CTLA-4 therapy, and around 43% of the dose-escalation patients had been treated with checkpoint inhibitors. Three dose-escalation patients achieved partial responses, one with hepatocellular carcinoma and two with cutaneous melanoma. Peripheral TCRbeta sequencing was intended to test whether TCR sequence diversity was altered and clonal T-cell expansion was caused by ivuxolimab. Intravenous ivuxolimab was administered to patients every 2 weeks at six dose levels: 0.01, 0.1, 0.3, 1.5, 3 and 10 mg/kg. Among the roughly 50 dose-escalation patients, around 19 had hepatocellular carcinoma, around 15 melanoma, 9 renal cell carcinoma and 9 head and neck cancer. Paper-wide results and their limitations: Low levels of normalized T-cell clonal expansion were also shown by some nonresponding patients. The antigen specificity of the peripheral T cells that underwent clonal expansion was not determined. On average, CD8+ T cells showed more expanded clones than CD4+ T cells after ivuxolimab. Clonal expansion of both CD4+ and CD8+ blood T cells was observed from baseline to week 6 at doses 0.1 to 3.0 mg/kg. In the 0.1-3.0 mg/kg groups, partial responders were among the patients with the lowest normalized peripheral clonal expansion, particularly in CD8+ T cells.

Genomic DNA was extracted from sorted cells for sequencing of the TCRbeta CDR3 region. TCRbeta CDR3 regions were sequenced using the immunoSEQ Assay. TCRdb obtained this table from immuneACCESS and retained in-frame rearrangements with V and J assigned. These tables miss some clones; where compared with another copy, unresolved V genes account for less than half of the shortfall, and the remainder is unexplained. Recorded for this sample are around 25,000 clones; 80% to 90% of them occurred a single time. About 16% of the sample rests with the top ten. The CDR3, cysteine through phenylalanine, is 14 amino acids long. Just the 42-base CDR3 DNA is kept, in frame starting at base 1. V is shortened by 7 bases, J by 1 base, and the region joining them spans 16 bases. In the germline V gene, CDR1 corresponds to SQVTM and CDR2 to ANQGSEA. Patients with a history of autoimmune disease or receiving systemic immunosuppression were excluded from the trial. Peripheral blood for TCR sequencing was collected from all dose cohorts at baseline, on cycle 4 day 1, and on cycle 7 day 1. Samples came from an open-label, multicenter, first-in-human phase I dose-escalation trial of ivuxolimab. Adults with locally advanced or metastatic melanoma, renal cell, hepatocellular, or head and neck squamous cell carcinoma were enrolled in the trial. CD4+ and CD8+ T cells were sorted separately from peripheral blood before TCR sequencing.

With regard to this clone: It has no known antigen specificity. Base qualities were left out, and no much larger clone turns up one base away.

This receptor was obtained from an adult with an advanced solid tumor such as melanoma, head and neck, liver or kidney cancer. Sequenced here: CD4+ or CD8+ T cells sorted from blood, sampled in a trial of the OX40 agonist ivuxolimab. The chain links TRBV29-1 with TRBJ2-5, and the D gene may be TRBD2, 6 bases matching. The DNA sequence is given as TGCAGCGCGATGCTGGTAGCGGCCCAAGAGACCCAGTACTTC. This is translated as CSAMLVAAQETQYF.